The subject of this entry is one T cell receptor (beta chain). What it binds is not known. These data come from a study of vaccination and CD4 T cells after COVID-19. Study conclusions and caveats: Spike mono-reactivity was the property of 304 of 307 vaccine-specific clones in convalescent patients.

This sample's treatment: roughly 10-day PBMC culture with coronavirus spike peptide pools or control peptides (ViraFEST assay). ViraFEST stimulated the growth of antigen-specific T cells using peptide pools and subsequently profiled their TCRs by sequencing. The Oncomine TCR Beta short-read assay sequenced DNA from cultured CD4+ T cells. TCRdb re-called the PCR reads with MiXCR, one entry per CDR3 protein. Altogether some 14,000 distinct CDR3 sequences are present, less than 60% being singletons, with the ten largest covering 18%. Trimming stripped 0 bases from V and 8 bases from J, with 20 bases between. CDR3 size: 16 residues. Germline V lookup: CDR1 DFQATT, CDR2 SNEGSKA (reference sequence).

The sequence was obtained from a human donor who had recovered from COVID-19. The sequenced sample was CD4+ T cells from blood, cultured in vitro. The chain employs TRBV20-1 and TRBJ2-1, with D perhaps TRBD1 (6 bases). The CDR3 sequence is CSARDPGTRRSDEQFF. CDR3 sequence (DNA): TGCAGTGCTAGAGATCCCGGGACACGGAGATCCGATGAGCAGTTCTTC.